This TCR beta chain was sequenced for a study of T cell responses to AZD1222 COVID-19 vaccine. Profiled with immunoSEQ multiplex PCR; TCRdb holds only in-frame clones, not every one. The profile shows more than 140,000 clones, more than 80% of them singletons. The CDR3 is 12 amino acids. The V and J ends lost 5 bases and 6 bases respectively, with 11 bases between them. The sequencing here drew on peripheral blood, taken on day 0 of AZD1222 vaccination. V gene TRBV12-3 or TRBV12-4 combines with J gene TRBJ2-7; D uncertain. This TCR came from an adult in good health. The CDR3 sequence: CASSIRLAEQYF. The CDR3 coding sequence is TGTGCCAGCAGTATCCGTCTGGCCGAGCAGTACTTC.